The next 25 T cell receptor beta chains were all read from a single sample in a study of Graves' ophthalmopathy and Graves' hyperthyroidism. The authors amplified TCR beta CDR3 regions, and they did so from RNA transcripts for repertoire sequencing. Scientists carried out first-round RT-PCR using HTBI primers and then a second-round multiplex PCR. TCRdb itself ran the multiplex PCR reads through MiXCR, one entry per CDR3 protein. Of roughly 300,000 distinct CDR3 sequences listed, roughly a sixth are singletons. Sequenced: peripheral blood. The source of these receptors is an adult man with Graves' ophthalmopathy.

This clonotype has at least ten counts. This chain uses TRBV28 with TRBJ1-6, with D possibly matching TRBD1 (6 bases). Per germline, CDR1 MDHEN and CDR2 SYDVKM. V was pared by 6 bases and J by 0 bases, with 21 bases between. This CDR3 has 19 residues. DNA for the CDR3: TGTGCCAGCAGACCAGGGACACCACGATCGAGCTCCTATAATTCACCCCTCCACTTT. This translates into CASRPGTPRSSSYNSPLHF.

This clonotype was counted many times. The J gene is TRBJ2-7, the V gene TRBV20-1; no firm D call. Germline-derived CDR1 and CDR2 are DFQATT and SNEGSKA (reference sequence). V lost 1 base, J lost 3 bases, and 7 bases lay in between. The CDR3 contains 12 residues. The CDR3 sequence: CSARATVYEQYF. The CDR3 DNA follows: TGCAGTGCTAGAGCTACAGTCTACGAGCAGTACTTC.

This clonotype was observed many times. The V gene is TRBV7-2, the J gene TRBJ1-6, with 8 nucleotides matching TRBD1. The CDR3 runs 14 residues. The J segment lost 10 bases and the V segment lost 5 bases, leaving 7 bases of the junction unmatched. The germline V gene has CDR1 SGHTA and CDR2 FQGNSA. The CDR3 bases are TGTGCCAGCAGCCCGGACAGGGTTATCTCACCCCTCCACTTT. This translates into CASSPDRVISPLHF. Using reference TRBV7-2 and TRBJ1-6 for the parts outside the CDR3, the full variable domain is GAGVSQSPSNKVTEKGKDVELRCDPISGHTALYWYRQSLGQGLEFLIYFQGNSAPDKSGLPSDRFSAERTGGSVSTLTIQRTQQEDSAVYLCASSPDRVISPLHFGNGTRLTVT.

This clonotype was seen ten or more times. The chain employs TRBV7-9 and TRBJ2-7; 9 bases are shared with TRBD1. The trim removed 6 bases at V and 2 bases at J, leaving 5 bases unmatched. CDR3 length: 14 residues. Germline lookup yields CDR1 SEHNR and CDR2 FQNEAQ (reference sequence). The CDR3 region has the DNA TGTGCCAGCAGGGAGGGACAGGGTCCCTACGAGCAGTACTTC. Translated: CASREGQGPYEQYF.

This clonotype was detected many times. Here the CDR3 reads CASSSLMGGETQYF. The CDR3 DNA reads as TGTGCCAGCAGTAGCCTCATGGGGGGCGAGACCCAGTACTTC. The genes are TRBV6-1 and TRBJ2-5; either TRBD1 or TRBD2 may supply D (6 bases each). The CDR3 totals 14 residues. Germline CDR1 is MNHNS and CDR2 is SASEGT. Trimming pared 5 bases from V and 5 bases from J, leaving 15 bases between.

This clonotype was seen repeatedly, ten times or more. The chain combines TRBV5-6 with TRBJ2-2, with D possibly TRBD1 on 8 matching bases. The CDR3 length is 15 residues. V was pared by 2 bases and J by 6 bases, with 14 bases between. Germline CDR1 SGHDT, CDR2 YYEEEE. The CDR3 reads CASSFGTGGAGELFF. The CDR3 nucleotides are TGTGCCAGCAGCTTCGGTACAGGGGGGGCCGGGGAGCTGTTTTTT.

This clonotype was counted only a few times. The CDR3 DNA sequence: TGTGCCAGCAGAACGACTAGAAGAGAGACCCAGTACTTC. Protein product: CASRTTRRETQYF. The rearrangement uses TRBV27 and TRBJ2-5, with D maybe TRBD2 (6 bases). Germline V gives CDR1 MNHEY, CDR2 SMNVEV (reference sequence). V lost 6 bases to trimming and J lost 4 bases, with 12 bases between them. This CDR3 has 13 amino acids.

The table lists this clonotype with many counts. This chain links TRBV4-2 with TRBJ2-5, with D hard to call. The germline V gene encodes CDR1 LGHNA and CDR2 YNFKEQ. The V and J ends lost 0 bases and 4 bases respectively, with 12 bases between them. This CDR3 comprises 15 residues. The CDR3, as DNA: TGTGCCAGCAGCCAAGATTATAACCTTCCAGAGACCCAGTACTTC. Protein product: CASSQDYNLPETQYF.

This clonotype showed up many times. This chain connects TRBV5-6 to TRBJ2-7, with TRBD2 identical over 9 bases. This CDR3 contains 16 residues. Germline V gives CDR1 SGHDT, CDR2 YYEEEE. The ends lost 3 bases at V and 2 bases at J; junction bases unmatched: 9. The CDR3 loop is CASSSTGTSRTYEQYF. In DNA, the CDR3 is TGTGCCAGCAGCTCCACCGGGACTAGCAGGACCTACGAGCAGTACTTC.

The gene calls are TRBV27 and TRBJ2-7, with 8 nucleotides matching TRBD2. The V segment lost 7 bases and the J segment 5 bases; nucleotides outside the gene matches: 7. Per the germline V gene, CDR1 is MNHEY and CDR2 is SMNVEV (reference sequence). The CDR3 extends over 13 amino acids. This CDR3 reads CASTSGLEDEQYF. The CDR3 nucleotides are TGTGCCAGCACCTCGGGACTAGAGGACGAGCAGTACTTC.

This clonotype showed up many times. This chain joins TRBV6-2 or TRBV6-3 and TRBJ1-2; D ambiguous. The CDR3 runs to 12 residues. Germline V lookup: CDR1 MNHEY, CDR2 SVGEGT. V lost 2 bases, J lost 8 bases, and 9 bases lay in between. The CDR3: CASSYPERGYTF. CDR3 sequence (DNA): TGTGCCAGCAGTTACCCCGAGCGGGGCTACACCTTC.

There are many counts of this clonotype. The CDR3 DNA sequence: TGTGCCAGCAGTTCTCTGAGCTCTTCCAGGGGAGGTACTGAAGCTTTCTTT. Its protein is CASSSLSSSRGGTEAFF. The chain is built from TRBV12-3 or TRBV12-4 and TRBJ1-1, with D tentatively TRBD1 (6 bases). Trimming cost V 4 bases and J 5 bases, with 23 bases left between them. The CDR3 loop spans 17 amino acids.

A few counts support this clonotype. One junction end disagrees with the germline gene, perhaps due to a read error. CDR3 sequence: CASRASGRGSTYEQYF. The CDR3 bases are TGTGCAAGTAGGGCTAGCGGGAGGGGCTCAACCTACGAGCAGTACTTC. The gene calls are TRBV19 and TRBJ2-7, with 12 bases matching TRBD2. Germline CDR1 is LNHDA and CDR2 is SQIVND (reference sequence). The CDR3 extends over 16 amino acids.

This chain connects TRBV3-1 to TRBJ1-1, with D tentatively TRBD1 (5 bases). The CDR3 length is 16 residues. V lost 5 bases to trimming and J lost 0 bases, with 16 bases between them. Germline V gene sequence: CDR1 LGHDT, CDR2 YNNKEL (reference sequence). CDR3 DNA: TGTGCCAGCAGCAGGAACGGGGCAGGGCTGAACACTGAAGCTTTCTTT. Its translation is CASSRNGAGLNTEAFF.

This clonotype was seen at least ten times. The CDR3 protein is CASSLGGGSGWEQYF. The CDR3 nucleotides are TGTGCCAGCAGCTTAGGAGGGGGATCCGGATGGGAGCAGTACTTC. This chain uses TRBV7-2 with TRBJ2-7; perhaps TRBD1 as D (6 bases). CDR1 is SGHTA and CDR2 is FQGNSA in the germline V gene. The CDR3 runs to 15 residues. With 1 base removed from V and 7 bases from J, the gap between germline ends came to 17 bases.

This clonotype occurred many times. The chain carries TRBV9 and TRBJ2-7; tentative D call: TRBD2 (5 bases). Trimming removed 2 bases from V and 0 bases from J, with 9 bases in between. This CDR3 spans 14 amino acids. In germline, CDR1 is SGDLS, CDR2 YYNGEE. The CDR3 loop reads CASSVSADSYEQYF. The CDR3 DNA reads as TGTGCCAGCAGCGTTAGCGCAGACTCCTACGAGCAGTACTTC.

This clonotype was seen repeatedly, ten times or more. CDR3 bases: TGTGCCAGCAGTGAACCCCCCGGCAGCTACGACTCCTACGAGCAGTACTTC. It is translated as CASSEPPGSYDSYEQYF. The chain combines TRBV25-1 with TRBJ2-7; D unresolved. Trimming shortened V by 2 bases and J by 0 bases, and 17 bases separated the two germline ends. Germline V gene data show CDR1 as MGHDK and CDR2 as SYGVNS. The CDR3 runs to 17 residues.

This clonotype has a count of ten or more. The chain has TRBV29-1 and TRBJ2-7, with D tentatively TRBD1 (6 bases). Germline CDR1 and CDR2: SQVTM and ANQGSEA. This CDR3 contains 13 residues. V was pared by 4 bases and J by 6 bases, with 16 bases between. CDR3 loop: CSVGGNDRSEQYF. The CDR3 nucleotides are TGCAGCGTTGGAGGTAATGACAGGTCCGAGCAGTACTTC.

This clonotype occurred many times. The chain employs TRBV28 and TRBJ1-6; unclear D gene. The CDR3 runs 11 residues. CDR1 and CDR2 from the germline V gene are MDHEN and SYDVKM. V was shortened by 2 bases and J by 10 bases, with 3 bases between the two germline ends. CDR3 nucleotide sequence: TGTGCCAGCAGTTTAAGCTCACCCCTCCACTTT. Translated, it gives CASSLSSPLHF.

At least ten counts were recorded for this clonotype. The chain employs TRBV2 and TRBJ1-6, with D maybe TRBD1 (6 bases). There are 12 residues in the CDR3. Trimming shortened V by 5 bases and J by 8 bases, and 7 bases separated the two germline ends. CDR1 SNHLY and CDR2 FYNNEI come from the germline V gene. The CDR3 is CASSYRDSPLHF. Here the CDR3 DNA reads TGTGCCAGCAGTTACAGGGATTCACCCCTCCACTTT.

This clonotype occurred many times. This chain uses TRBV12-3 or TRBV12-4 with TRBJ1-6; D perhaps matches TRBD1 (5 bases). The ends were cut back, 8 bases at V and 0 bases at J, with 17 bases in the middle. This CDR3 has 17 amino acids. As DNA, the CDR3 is TGTGCCAGCTTCACCCCGGGGGAGAGCTCCTATAATTCACCCCTCCACTTT. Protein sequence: CASFTPGESSYNSPLHF.

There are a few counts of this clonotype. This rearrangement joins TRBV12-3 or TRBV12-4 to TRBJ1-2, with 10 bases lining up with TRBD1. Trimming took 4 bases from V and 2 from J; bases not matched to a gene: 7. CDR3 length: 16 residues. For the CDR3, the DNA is TGTGCCAGCAGTTCACCACAGACAGGGGGCAACTATGGCTACACCTTC. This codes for CASSSPQTGGNYGYTF.

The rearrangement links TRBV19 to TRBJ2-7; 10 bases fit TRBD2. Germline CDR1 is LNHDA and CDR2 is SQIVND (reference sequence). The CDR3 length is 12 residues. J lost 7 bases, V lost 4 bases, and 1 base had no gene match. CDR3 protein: CASSTGLAEQYF. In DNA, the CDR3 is TGTGCCAGTAGTACGGGACTAGCGGAGCAGTACTTC.

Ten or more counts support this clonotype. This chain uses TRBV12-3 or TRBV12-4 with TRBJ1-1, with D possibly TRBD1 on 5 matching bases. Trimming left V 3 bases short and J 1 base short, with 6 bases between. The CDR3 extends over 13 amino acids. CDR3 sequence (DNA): TGTGCCAGCAGTTTCCAGGGGAACACTGAAGCTTTCTTT. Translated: CASSFQGNTEAFF.

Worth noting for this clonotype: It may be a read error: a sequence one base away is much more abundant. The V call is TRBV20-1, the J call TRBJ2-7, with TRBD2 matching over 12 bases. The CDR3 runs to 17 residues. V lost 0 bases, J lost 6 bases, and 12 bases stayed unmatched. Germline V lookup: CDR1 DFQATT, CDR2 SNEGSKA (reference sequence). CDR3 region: CSAREVLLAGGSVEQYF. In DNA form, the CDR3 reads TGCAGTGCTAGAGAAGTTTTACTAGCGGGAGGATCGGTCGAGCAGTACTTC.